The next 20 T cell receptor beta chains were all read from a single sample in a study of blood T cell repertoires in COVID-19. Sequenced by immunoSEQ multiplex PCR; TCRdb stores in-frame clones only, minus some. The table has approximately 210,000 clones, roughly 86% seen once. The source material was peripheral blood. These TCRs come from a woman between 40 and 50 years old with acute or convalescent COVID-19.

V gene TRBV4-3 combines with J gene TRBJ2-2; 8 bases line up with TRBD1. The CDR3 consists of 16 residues. Losses at the gene ends were 4 bases for V and 2 bases for J; bases not matched to a gene: 6. Germline V gives CDR1 LGHNA, CDR2 YSLEER. The CDR3 coding sequence is TGCGCCAGCAGCCGAGGGCAGGGGGCCAACACCGGGGAGCTGTTTTTT. As protein: CASSRGQGANTGELFF.

The chain is built from TRBV7-2 and TRBJ2-2, with D perhaps TRBD2 (5 bases). CDR1 and CDR2 (germline): SGHTA, FQGNSA. This CDR3 comprises 17 residues. The V end lost 5 bases, the J end lost 2 bases, and 18 bases lay between the germline ends. This CDR3 reads CASSSSASIPNTGELFF. The CDR3, as DNA: TGTGCCAGCAGCAGTAGCGCGTCGATCCCTAACACCGGGGAGCTGTTTTTT.

The genes are TRBV5-5 and TRBJ2-1; 9 positions match TRBD2. V lost 2 bases to trimming and J lost 3 bases; unmatched junction nucleotides: 9. Looked up from germline, CDR1 is SGHKS and CDR2 is YYEKEE (reference sequence). The CDR3 runs to 17 residues. The chain's CDR3 is CASSLTGTSRYYNEQFF. In nucleotides, the CDR3 is TGTGCCAGCAGCTTAACTGGGACTAGCCGGTACTACAATGAGCAGTTCTTC.

The J gene is TRBJ1-1, the V gene TRBV19, with a weak D call TRBD1 (5 bases). Between the trimmed V and J ends, which lost 7 bases and 4 bases, there was a span of 13 bases. Germline V CDR1 and CDR2: LNHDA, SQIVND (reference sequence). The CDR3 has 13 amino acids. The CDR3 here is CASTLDRGTEAFF. In DNA, the CDR3 is TGTGCCAGTACCCTAGACAGAGGCACTGAAGCTTTCTTT.

The chain recombines TRBV21-1 with TRBJ2-7; TRBD2 was called by the table and not checked on the DNA. TRBV21-1 is flagged as a pseudogene. CDR3 length equals 11 residues. The CDR3 nucleotides are TGTGCCAGCAGCAACTTCTACGAGCAGTACTTC. Its translation: CASSNFYEQYF.

This chain uses TRBV5-8 with TRBJ2-7, with a possible D match to TRBD2 (5 bases). Germline V lookup: CDR1 SGHTS, CDR2 YDEGEE. There are 15 residues in the CDR3. V lost 3 bases, J lost 0 bases, and 13 bases lay in between. For the CDR3, the DNA is TGTGCCAGCAGCTGGGGAACGGGATTCTCCTACGAGCAGTACTTC. Encoded protein: CASSWGTGFSYEQYF.

Concerning this clone itself: Other DNA sequences within the sample encode an identical CDR3. The chain recombines TRBV30 with TRBJ1-1, with D possibly matching TRBD1 (5 bases). Germline CDR1 and CDR2: GTSNPN and SVGIG (reference sequence). The CDR3 covers 13 residues. Trimming left V 0 bases short and J 1 base short, with 6 bases between. This CDR3 is CAWSVQGNTEAFF. Written as DNA, the CDR3 is TGTGCCTGGAGTGTCCAGGGGAACACTGAAGCTTTCTTT.

V gene TRBV3-1 (or the pseudogene TRBV3-2) combines with J gene TRBJ1-2, with a weak D call TRBD1 (6 bases). This CDR3 has 14 amino acids. Germline V lookup: CDR1 LGHDT, CDR2 YNNKEL (reference sequence). With 4 bases removed from V and 1 base from J, the gap between germline ends came to 10 bases. The CDR3 sequence is CASSRQQGNYGYTF. The DNA of the CDR3 is TGTGCCAGCAGCCGACAACAGGGTAACTATGGCTACACCTTC.

This clone turned up a few times. The chain joins TRBV24-1 to TRBJ2-2, with 12 bases fitting TRBD2. Per the germline V gene, CDR1 is KGHDR and CDR2 is SFDVKD. CDR3 length equals 18 residues. With V trimmed by 3 bases and J by 5 bases, 9 bases remained unmatched. The CDR3 DNA reads TGTGCCACCAGTGATGCGACTAGCGGGAGAGCAGGGACCGGGGAGCTGTTTTTT. Protein sequence: CATSDATSGRAGTGELFF.

The chain recombines TRBV6-1 with TRBJ1-2, with D tentatively TRBD1 (6 bases). There are 13 residues in the CDR3. Trimming removed 3 bases at V and 7 bases at J, with 12 bases between. Germline-derived CDR1 and CDR2 are MNHNS and SASEGT. CDR3 sequence (DNA): TGTGCCAGCAGTGAGAGAACAGGGTCTGGCTACACCTTC. Amino acids: CASSERTGSGYTF.

The gene calls are TRBV6-5 and TRBJ2-3; tentatively, D is TRBD2 (6 bases). CDR3 length: 16 residues. V was trimmed by 1 base and J by 1 base, leaving 12 bases between them. Germline V gives CDR1 MNHEY, CDR2 SVGAGI. CDR3 bases: TGTGCCAGCAGTTACTACCGGGGGACCCGCACAGATACGCAGTATTTT. Its translation: CASSYYRGTRTDTQYF.

The J gene is TRBJ2-3, the V gene TRBV25-1, with 8 bases that match TRBD1. V shed 4 bases, J shed 2 bases, and the junction held 5 bases outside the gene matches. The CDR3 is 15 amino acids. Looked up from germline, CDR1 is MGHDK and CDR2 is SYGVNS. The CDR3 DNA reads as TGTGCCAGCAGTGGCGGGACAGGAGCCACAGATACGCAGTATTTT. Translation gives CASSGGTGATDTQYF.

The chain combines TRBV5-1 with TRBJ1-2; D unclear. Germline lookup yields CDR1 SGHRS and CDR2 YFSETQ. The CDR3 sequence is 14 residues long. Between the trimmed V and J ends, which lost 2 bases and 1 base, there was a span of 9 bases. The CDR3: CASSFDGSNYGYTF. DNA of the CDR3: TGCGCCAGCAGCTTCGACGGGAGTAACTATGGCTACACCTTC.

V gene TRBV27 combines with J gene TRBJ2-7; possibly TRBD1 for D (6 bases). CDR3 length: 16 residues. Trimming left V 9 bases short and J 3 bases short, with 24 bases between. CDR1 is MNHEY, CDR2 SMNVEV, per germline (reference sequence). The CDR3 nucleotides are TGTGCCAGTTCCTCCAGGGGTCGACTAAGTTTCTACGAGCAGTACTTC. Translated: CASSSRGRLSFYEQYF.

V usage is TRBV3-1 (or the pseudogene TRBV3-2) and J usage is TRBJ1-2, with 8 bases identical to TRBD1. The CDR3 is made up of 13 amino acids. Germline CDR1 reads LGHDT; CDR2 reads YNNKEL (reference sequence). V lost 9 bases to trimming and J lost 6 bases; unmatched junction nucleotides: 9. The CDR3 sequence: CARSTGAEDGYTF. In DNA, the CDR3 is TGTGCCAGATCGACAGGGGCGGAGGATGGCTACACCTTC.

The gene calls are TRBV9 and TRBJ2-1; TRBD1 might be the D (5 bases). CDR3 size: 13 residues. Between the trimmed V and J ends, which lost 3 bases and 10 bases, there was a span of 14 bases. Germline assignment: CDR1 SGDLS and CDR2 YYNGEE. In DNA form, the CDR3 reads TGTGCCAGCAGCGCGACAGTTGTCGGCGAGCAGTTCTTC. This encodes CASSATVVGEQFF.

The rearrangement uses TRBV5-1 and TRBJ1-3; D ambiguous. V lost 3 bases and J 0 bases, leaving 10 bases between the germline ends. The CDR3 covers 15 residues. The germline V gene encodes CDR1 SGHRS and CDR2 YFSETQ. The CDR3 region has the DNA TGCGCCAGCAGCTCAATACTCGGCTCTGGAAACACCATATATTTT. Its translation is CASSSILGSGNTIYF.

The count of this clone is one. The genes are TRBV6-1 and TRBJ2-7; TRBD1 aligns across 7 bases. J was trimmed by 13 bases and V by 2 bases; bases with no gene match: 8. The CDR3 is 12 residues long. CDR1 and CDR2 (germline): MNHNS, SASEGT. CDR3 loop: CASSEWGQSVYF. DNA of the CDR3: TGTGCCAGCAGTGAATGGGGACAGTCGGTATACTTC.

This clone appeared once. This chain links TRBV20-1 with TRBJ1-2, with D unclear. V lost 6 bases and J 8 bases, leaving 4 bases between the germline ends. The CDR3 is 8 amino acids. Germline V gene lookup returns CDR1 DFQATT and CDR2 SNEGSKA (reference sequence). The CDR3 region is CSARGYTF. The CDR3 DNA reads as TGCAGTGCCCGGGGCTACACCTTC.

CDR3 amino acids: CASSQGQGGNYGYTF. DNA of the CDR3: TGTGCCAGCAGCCAGGGACAGGGAGGAAACTATGGCTACACCTTC. The chain couples TRBV3-1 (or the pseudogene TRBV3-2) to TRBJ1-2; 9 bases agree with TRBD1. This CDR3 has 15 amino acids. Germline values: CDR1 LGHDT, CDR2 YNNKEL (reference sequence). The junction had 4 bases not matched to a gene; V was cut back by 3 bases and J by 2 bases.